Listed below are T cell receptor beta chains from one sample, sequenced in a study of CD8 T cell repertoires and HIV-1 epitope variants. No antigen has been identified for these receptors. Method: immunoSEQ multiplex PCR; TCRdb's copy keeps in-frame clones and lacks some. The sample has a few thousand clones, roughly 65% seen once. Source material: cultured CD8+ T cells derived from PBMCs. Receptor source: a male donor with HIV. Each CDR3 is given with its conserved first and last residue. A D gene is named only where the DNA matches it firmly. For some rows the clone size is stated as once, few or many, or as a class when expanded; others skip it.

D gene: NA; V gene: TRBV28; J gene: TRBJ2-5; clone size: NA; CDR3 length: 13; CDR3 protein: CASSPRLTETQYF; CDR3 DNA: TGTGCCAGCAGTCCACGACTAACAGAGACCCAGTACTTC
D gene: NA; V gene: TRBV11-1; J gene: TRBJ2-4; clone size: few; CDR3 length: 15; CDR3 protein: CASSSQTGQGDIQYF; CDR3 DNA: TGTGCCAGCAGCTCCCAAACAGGGCAGGGCGACATTCAGTACTTC
D gene: NA; V gene: TRBV11-2; J gene: TRBJ2-7; clone size: NA; CDR3 length: 13; CDR3 protein: CASSLVGSYEQYF; CDR3 DNA: TGTGCCAGCAGCTTAGTTGGCAGTTACGAGCAGTACTTC
D gene: NA; V gene: TRBV11-1; J gene: TRBJ2-5; clone size: NA; CDR3 length: 13; CDR3 protein: CASSLEDEETQYF; CDR3 DNA: TGTGCCAGCAGCTTAGAAGATGAAGAGACCCAGTACTTC
D gene: TRBD1; V gene: TRBV7-2; J gene: TRBJ1-1; clone size: NA; CDR3 length: 17; CDR3 protein: CASSLVGQGAVNTEAFF; CDR3 DNA: TGTGCCAGCAGCTTAGTAGGGCAGGGGGCGGTGAACACTGAAGCTTTCTTT
D gene: NA; V gene: TRBV27; J gene: TRBJ2-7; clone size: NA; CDR3 length: 14; CDR3 protein: CASSQRTGFYEQYF; CDR3 DNA: TGTGCCAGCAGTCAACGAACAGGGTTTTACGAGCAGTACTTC
D gene: NA; V gene: TRBV14; J gene: TRBJ2-7; clone size: NA; CDR3 length: 14; CDR3 protein: CASSHPGVSYEQYF; CDR3 DNA: TGTGCCAGCAGCCACCCGGGAGTATCCTACGAGCAGTACTTC
D gene: NA; V gene: TRBV19; J gene: TRBJ1-1; clone size: few; CDR3 length: 13; CDR3 protein: CASSIDRTPEAFF; CDR3 DNA: TGTGCCAGTAGTATAGACCGGACACCTGAAGCTTTCTTT
D gene: TRBD2; V gene: TRBV29-1; J gene: TRBJ2-2; clone size: NA; CDR3 length: 17; CDR3 protein: CSVEGPTSGGAGGELFF; CDR3 DNA: TGCAGCGTTGAAGGCCCGACTAGCGGGGGGGCCGGCGGGGAGCTGTTTTTT
D gene: NA; V gene: TRBV25-1; J gene: TRBJ2-7; clone size: few; CDR3 length: 13; CDR3 protein: CASSVEGHYEQYF; CDR3 DNA: TGTGCCAGCAGTGTGGAGGGACACTACGAGCAGTACTTC
D gene: NA; V gene: TRBV27; J gene: TRBJ1-1; clone size: NA; CDR3 length: 13; CDR3 protein: CATLTGGNTEAFF; CDR3 DNA: TGTGCCACCTTAACAGGAGGGAACACTGAAGCTTTCTTT
D gene: TRBD2; V gene: TRBV5-4; J gene: TRBJ2-7; clone size: NA; CDR3 length: 14; CDR3 protein: CASSLGGGNNEQYF; CDR3 DNA: TGTGCCAGCAGCTTGGGCGGGGGGAACAACGAGCAGTACTTC
D gene: NA; V gene: TRBV5-4; J gene: TRBJ1-1; clone size: NA; CDR3 length: 13; CDR3 protein: CASSLAGYTEAFF; CDR3 DNA: TGTGCCAGCAGCTTGGCCGGGTACACTGAAGCTTTCTTT
D gene: TRBD2; V gene: TRBV13; J gene: TRBJ2-1; clone size: NA; CDR3 length: 15; CDR3 protein: CASSPRTSGKGEQFF; CDR3 DNA: TGTGCCAGCAGCCCGAGGACTAGCGGGAAAGGTGAGCAGTTCTTC
D gene: TRBD1; V gene: TRBV13; J gene: TRBJ1-2; clone size: NA; CDR3 length: 17; CDR3 protein: CASSLNVGQQANYGYTF; CDR3 DNA: TGTGCCAGCAGCTTAAATGTGGGACAGCAAGCTAACTATGGCTACACCTTC
D gene: NA; V gene: TRBV25-1; J gene: TRBJ1-2; clone size: NA; CDR3 length: 14; CDR3 protein: CASSSRDRTSGYTF; CDR3 DNA: TGTGCCAGCAGTAGCCGGGACCGCACTTCGGGCTACACCTTC
D gene: TRBD2; V gene: TRBV28; J gene: TRBJ2-7; clone size: few; CDR3 length: 14; CDR3 protein: CASSFGSGNYEQYF; CDR3 DNA: TGTGCCAGCAGTTTTGGTAGCGGGAACTACGAGCAGTACTTC
D gene: NA; V gene: TRBV19; J gene: TRBJ2-7; clone size: NA; CDR3 length: 11; CDR3 protein: CASSIQGEQYF; CDR3 DNA: TGTGCCAGTAGTATCCAGGGGGAGCAGTACTTC
D gene: NA; V gene: TRBV27; J gene: TRBJ2-1; clone size: NA; CDR3 length: 16; CDR3 protein: CASSSLVGGPHNEQFF; CDR3 DNA: TGTGCCAGCAGTTCATTGGTAGGAGGGCCGCACAATGAGCAGTTCTTC
D gene: NA; V gene: TRBV13; J gene: TRBJ2-7; clone size: NA; CDR3 length: 15; CDR3 protein: CASSLGPDQSYEQYF; CDR3 DNA: TGTGCCAGCAGCTTAGGCCCGGACCAATCCTACGAGCAGTACTTC
D gene: TRBD2; V gene: TRBV9; J gene: TRBJ2-1; clone size: NA; CDR3 length: 15; CDR3 protein: CASSPTSGSGNEQFF; CDR3 DNA: TGTGCCAGCAGCCCCACTAGCGGGAGTGGAAATGAGCAGTTCTTC
D gene: NA; V gene: TRBV6-6; J gene: TRBJ1-1; clone size: NA; CDR3 length: 14; CDR3 protein: CASSYRDGDTEAFF; CDR3 DNA: TGTGCCAGCAGTTACAGGGATGGAGACACTGAAGCTTTCTTT
D gene: TRBD1; V gene: TRBV29-1; J gene: TRBJ2-7; clone size: NA; CDR3 length: 14; CDR3 protein: CSVDQGESSYEQYF; CDR3 DNA: TGCAGCGTGGATCAGGGGGAGAGCTCCTACGAGCAGTACTTC
D gene: NA; V gene: TRBV19; J gene: TRBJ2-2; clone size: NA; CDR3 length: 17; CDR3 protein: CASSNWIQTTNTGELFF; CDR3 DNA: TGTGCCAGTAGTAACTGGATTCAGACTACGAACACCGGGGAGCTGTTTTTT
D gene: TRBD1; V gene: TRBV29-1; J gene: TRBJ1-2; clone size: NA; CDR3 length: 13; CDR3 protein: CSVGTGASKGYTF; CDR3 DNA: TGCAGCGTTGGGACAGGGGCCTCTAAAGGCTACACCTTC
D gene: NA; V gene: TRBV19; J gene: TRBJ2-7; clone size: few; CDR3 length: 13; CDR3 protein: CASSPSGAYEQYF; CDR3 DNA: TGTGCCAGTAGTCCCTCGGGAGCCTACGAGCAGTACTTC
D gene: NA; V gene: TRBV5-5; J gene: TRBJ2-1; clone size: NA; CDR3 length: 15; CDR3 protein: CASSFTPGADNEQFF; CDR3 DNA: TGTGCCAGCAGCTTTACGCCCGGGGCGGACAATGAGCAGTTCTTC
D gene: TRBD1; V gene: TRBV13; J gene: TRBJ1-1; clone size: few; CDR3 length: 14; CDR3 protein: CASSVGTGNTEAFF; CDR3 DNA: TGTGCCAGCAGCGTAGGGACAGGGAACACTGAAGCTTTCTTT
D gene: NA; V gene: TRBV6-6; J gene: TRBJ1-2; clone size: NA; CDR3 length: 13; CDR3 protein: CASSYGAGRGYTF; CDR3 DNA: TGTGCCAGCAGTTACGGGGCAGGGCGAGGCTACACCTTC
D gene: NA; V gene: TRBV4-3; J gene: TRBJ2-7; clone size: NA; CDR3 length: 16; CDR3 protein: CASSQDLRGLSYEQYF; CDR3 DNA: TGCGCCAGCAGCCAAGATCTTAGAGGTCTGAGCTACGAGCAGTACTTC
D gene: TRBD1; V gene: TRBV18; J gene: TRBJ1-2; clone size: once; CDR3 length: 14; CDR3 protein: CASSPEGGLYGYTF; CDR3 DNA: TGTGCCAGCTCACCAGAAGGGGGCCTCTATGGCTACACCTTC
D gene: TRBD2; V gene: TRBV5-6; J gene: TRBJ2-2; clone size: NA; CDR3 length: 15; CDR3 protein: CASSLELAGAGELFF; CDR3 DNA: TGTGCCAGCAGCTTAGAACTAGCGGGCGCCGGGGAGCTGTTTTTT
D gene: TRBD1; V gene: TRBV4-3; J gene: TRBJ1-1; clone size: NA; CDR3 length: 16; CDR3 protein: CASSQGTGGMNTEAFF; CDR3 DNA: TGCGCCAGCAGCCAAGGGACAGGGGGCATGAACACTGAAGCTTTCTTT
D gene: NA; V gene: TRBV27; J gene: TRBJ2-2; clone size: NA; CDR3 length: 12; CDR3 protein: CASRDQGGELFF; CDR3 DNA: TGTGCCAGCAGAGACCAGGGGGGGGAGCTGTTTTTT
D gene: TRBD2; V gene: TRBV6-4; J gene: TRBJ2-1; clone size: NA; CDR3 length: 15; CDR3 protein: CASSNGTSGSNEQFF; CDR3 DNA: TGTGCCAGCAGTAACGGGACTAGCGGGAGCAATGAGCAGTTCTTC
D gene: NA; V gene: TRBV11-2; J gene: TRBJ1-2; clone size: NA; CDR3 length: 15; CDR3 protein: CASSSLGGHNYGYTF; CDR3 DNA: TGTGCCAGCAGCTCCTTGGGGGGGCATAACTATGGCTACACCTTC
D gene: NA; V gene: TRBV6-5; J gene: TRBJ2-1; clone size: NA; CDR3 length: 12; CDR3 protein: CASSYGPGVKFF; CDR3 DNA: TGTGCCAGCAGTTACGGTCCGGGAGTGAAGTTCTTC
D gene: TRBD1; V gene: TRBV5-6; J gene: TRBJ2-1; clone size: NA; CDR3 length: 12; CDR3 protein: CASSSKRDRGFF; CDR3 DNA: TGTGCCAGCAGCTCCAAGCGCGACAGGGGGTTCTTC
D gene: NA; V gene: TRBV19; J gene: TRBJ2-1; clone size: NA; CDR3 length: 9; CDR3 protein: CASGDEQFF; CDR3 DNA: TGTGCCAGCGGGGATGAGCAGTTCTTC
D gene: NA; V gene: TRBV6-1; J gene: TRBJ2-1; clone size: once; CDR3 length: 13; CDR3 protein: CASSDTGLNEQFF; CDR3 DNA: TGTGCCAGCAGTGACACCGGACTAAATGAGCAGTTCTTC
D gene: TRBD2; V gene: TRBV15; J gene: TRBJ2-3; clone size: few; CDR3 length: 16; CDR3 protein: CATSSSLAGLTDTQYF; CDR3 DNA: TGTGCCACCAGCTCCTCCCTAGCGGGGCTCACAGATACGCAGTATTTT
D gene: NA; V gene: TRBV6-5; J gene: TRBJ2-1; clone size: NA; CDR3 length: 13; CDR3 protein: CASSYGRYNEQFF; CDR3 DNA: TGTGCCAGCAGCTATGGCCGCTACAATGAGCAGTTCTTC